One sample yielded the 30 T cell receptor beta chains listed below, sequenced in a study of T cells after yellow fever vaccination. TCRdb itself ran the 5' RACE reads through MiXCR, one entry per CDR3 protein. The sample includes 90,000 to 130,000 distinct CDR3 sequences, under 9% of them seen just once. This sample comprised CD8+ T cells sorted from PBMCs, obtained 45 days after the yellow fever booster vaccination. These TCRs come from a man younger than 40 who received the YFV17D yellow fever vaccine.

This clonotype was picked up many times. The rearrangement links TRBV11-2 to TRBJ2-3; the D is unclear. The ends were cut back, 6 bases at V and 4 bases at J, with 11 bases in the middle. CDR1 is SGHAT, CDR2 FQNNGV, per germline. The CDR3 totals 13 residues. CDR3 nucleotides: TGTGCCAGCAGTCTAGGAAGCCCAGATACGCAGTATTTT. Its protein product is CASSLGSPDTQYF.

This clonotype was counted a few times. The rearrangement links TRBV3-1 to TRBJ2-1; 10 nucleotides align to TRBD2. The CDR3 contains 17 residues. V was pared by 0 bases and J by 2 bases, with 4 bases of the junction left unmatched. Germline lookup yields CDR1 LGHDT and CDR2 YNNKEL (reference sequence). In DNA form, the CDR3 reads TGTGCCAGCAGCCAAGATGGGAGCGGGAGGGCCTACAATGAGCAGTTCTTC. Residues: CASSQDGSGRAYNEQFF.

This clonotype has ten or more counts. In nucleotides, the CDR3 is TGTGCCAGCAGCCAAACCTCGACAGGGTCGATCTACGAGCAGTACTTC. Its protein product is CASSQTSTGSIYEQYF. The chain combines TRBV4-2 with TRBJ2-7; 7 bases are a match to TRBD1. V gave up 2 bases and J gave up 3 bases; unmatched junction bases: 10. This CDR3 has 16 residues. Germline lookup yields CDR1 LGHNA and CDR2 YNFKEQ.

This clonotype was recorded at least ten times. The chain recombines TRBV20-1 with TRBJ2-1; TRBD1 aligns across 7 bases. The CDR3 covers 15 residues. Trimming took 6 bases from V and 6 from J; bases not matched to a gene: 14. CDR1 is DFQATT, CDR2 SNEGSKA, per germline (reference sequence). The CDR3 protein is CSARTGTDPSNEQFF. CDR3 DNA: TGCAGTGCGCGGACCGGGACAGATCCTTCCAATGAGCAGTTCTTC.

This clonotype showed up many times. The rearrangement uses TRBV28 and TRBJ2-5, with TRBD2 identical over 14 bases. Germline CDR1 reads MDHEN; CDR2 reads SYDVKM. The CDR3 consists of 15 residues. V shed 8 bases, J shed 7 bases, and the junction held 9 bases outside the gene matches. This chain's CDR3 is CASRLAGGPMGTQYF. The CDR3 region has the DNA TGTGCCAGCCGACTAGCGGGAGGGCCCATGGGGACCCAGTACTTC.

This clonotype has only a few counts. The chain is built from TRBV18 and TRBJ2-7; no firm D call. Per the germline V gene, CDR1 is KGHSH and CDR2 is LQKENI. The CDR3 sequence is 12 residues long. Trimming shortened V by 9 bases and J by 3 bases, and 12 bases separated the two germline ends. Here the CDR3 reads CARKDPNYEQYF. The CDR3 DNA sequence: TGTGCCAGAAAGGATCCTAACTACGAGCAGTACTTC. Complete variable domain (other parts from reference TRBV18 and TRBJ2-7): NAGVMQNPRHLVRRRGQEARLRCSPMKGHSHVYWYRQLPEEGLKFMVYLQKENIIDESGMPKERFSAEFPKEGPSILRIQQVVRGDSAAYFCARKDPNYEQYFGPGTRLTVT.

In this sample, this clonotype turned up a few times. The genes are TRBV14 and TRBJ2-7; D gene unclear. The V gene's germline CDR1 is SGHDN and CDR2 FVKESK. Trimming removed 5 bases from V and 4 bases from J, with 18 bases in between. The CDR3 length is 15 residues. This CDR3 is CASSSDPVGLYEQYF. CDR3 coding DNA: TGTGCCAGCAGCTCGGACCCCGTGGGTTTGTACGAGCAGTACTTC.

This clonotype was seen a few times. The V and J genes are TRBV4-3 and TRBJ2-6; 7 bases map to TRBD2. Germline-derived CDR1 and CDR2 are LGHNA and YSLEER. Trimming at V came to 0 bases and at J to 0 bases, leaving 2 bases not matched to a gene. The CDR3 is 17 amino acids. The DNA of the CDR3 is TGCGCCAGCAGCCAAGATGGGGGGGGCTCTGGGGCCAACGTCCTGACTTTC. This sequence encodes CASSQDGGGSGANVLTF.

This clonotype showed up many times. The V and J genes are TRBV4-3 and TRBJ2-1; 8 positions match TRBD2. Germline lookup yields CDR1 LGHNA and CDR2 YSLEER. Trimming cost V 4 bases and J 3 bases; bases outside gene matches: 14. This CDR3 is built from 18 residues. The CDR3 coding sequence is TGCGCCAGCAGCCCAGGCGGGTTAATAGCGGGATTCTACAATGAGCAGTTCTTC. It codes for CASSPGGLIAGFYNEQFF.

This clonotype showed up many times. V gene TRBV28 combines with J gene TRBJ2-2, with no clear D. Trimming shortened V by 0 bases and J by 2 bases, and 4 bases separated the two germline ends. Germline V gives CDR1 MDHEN, CDR2 SYDVKM. This CDR3 comprises 14 residues. In DNA, the CDR3 is TGTGCCAGCAGTTTATGGGGAAACACCGGGGAGCTGTTTTTT. Amino acid sequence: CASSLWGNTGELFF.

At least ten counts were recorded for this clonotype. A read error may produce the germline difference seen at one junction end. The chain couples TRBV5-1 to TRBJ2-7; the match to TRBD1 covers 7 bases. Germline lookup yields CDR1 SGHRS and CDR2 YFSETQ. The CDR3 totals 14 residues. In DNA form, the CDR3 reads TGTGCCAGCAGCCCCGGGACAGCATCCTACGAGCAGTACTTC. It codes for CASSPGTASYEQYF.

This clonotype came up many times. The chain is built from TRBV7-9 and TRBJ2-7; D might be TRBD2 (6 bases). Trimming took off 3 bases at V and 3 bases at J, with 9 bases between the two ends. CDR1 SEHNR and CDR2 FQNEAQ come from the germline V gene (reference sequence). The CDR3 length is 13 residues. CDR3 bases: TGTGCCAGCAGCTTGGCCGGGGGCTACGAGCAGTACTTC. It encodes CASSLAGGYEQYF.

This clonotype showed up just a few times. The chain recombines TRBV12-3 or TRBV12-4 with TRBJ2-7; tentative D call: TRBD1 (5 bases). CDR3 length: 14 residues. V was shortened by 3 bases and J by 3 bases, with 12 bases between the two germline ends. CDR3 nucleotide sequence: TGTGCCAGCAGTTTGAATCAGGGTTTCTACGAGCAGTACTTC. Residues: CASSLNQGFYEQYF.

This clonotype appeared many times. Germline is not matched at one junction end, which may reflect a read error. The rearrangement uses TRBV5-1 and TRBJ2-1; D remains ambiguous. This CDR3 has 12 residues. The V gene's germline CDR1 is SGHRS and CDR2 YFSETQ. The CDR3 spells CASRLGYNEQFF. The CDR3 coding sequence is TGCGCCAGCAGGTTGGGGTACAATGAGCAGTTCTTC.

The table lists this clonotype with many counts. This chain's CDR3 is CASSYSRSNEQFF. The CDR3 DNA reads TGTGCCAGCAGTTACTCACGCAGCAATGAGCAGTTCTTC. The chain couples TRBV7-7 to TRBJ2-1; D call uncertain. This CDR3 spans 13 amino acids. In germline, CDR1 is SSHAT, CDR2 FNYEAQ (reference sequence). Trimming pared 6 bases from V and 6 bases from J, leaving 12 bases between.

This clonotype was seen more than once but under ten times. The genes are TRBV14 and TRBJ2-3; 12 nucleotides match TRBD2. CDR3 size: 16 residues. With 4 bases clipped from V and 0 bases from J, the junction kept 2 bases outside the gene matches. CDR1 is SGHDN, CDR2 FVKESK, per germline. CDR3 DNA sequence: TGTGCCAGCAGCCCCCTAGCGGGAGGGAGCACAGATACGCAGTATTTT. Its protein is CASSPLAGGSTDTQYF. The full variable domain, in which reference TRBV14 and TRBJ2-3 provide the parts outside the CDR3, is EAGVTQFPSHSVIEKGQTVTLRCDPISGHDNLYWYRRVMGKEIKFLLHFVKESKQDESGMPNNRFLAERTGGTYSTLKVQPAELEDSGVYFCASSPLAGGSTDTQYFGPGTRLTVL.

Comments on this clonotype: A much larger clonotype is one base distant, so this may be a read error. CDR3 bases: TGTGCCAGCAGACCAGGGACTAGCGGCTCCTTCGAGCAGTACTTC. It yields the protein CASRPGTSGSFEQYF. The chain couples TRBV2 to TRBJ2-7; 11 positions match TRBD2. CDR3 size: 15 residues. CDR1 is SNHLY and CDR2 is FYNNEI in the germline V gene.

This clonotype has only one observation. It may be a read error: a sequence one base away is much more abundant. This CDR3 is missing its conserved last phenylalanine or tryptophan, likely due to a read error. The chain has TRBV7-9 and TRBJ2-1, with D unresolved. CDR3 length equals 11 residues. The ends were cut back, 6 bases at V and 8 bases at J, with 8 bases in the middle. Germline lookup yields CDR1 SEHNR and CDR2 FQNEAQ (reference sequence). CDR3 nucleotides: TGTGCCAGCAGTGCTCTGGATGAGCAGTTCCTC. Residues: CASSALDEQFL.

The rearrangement uses TRBV4-2 and TRBJ2-2, with D hard to call. V lost 0 bases to trimming and J lost 3 bases, with 11 bases between them. Germline CDR1 and CDR2: LGHNA and YNFKEQ. The CDR3 length is 16 residues. This CDR3 is CASSQDVEYYTGELFF. In DNA, the CDR3 is TGTGCCAGCAGCCAAGATGTGGAATATTACACCGGGGAGCTGTTTTTT.

The chain is built from TRBV20-1 and TRBJ2-2, with 14 bases aligning to TRBD2. The CDR3 is 17 amino acids. CDR1 is DFQATT and CDR2 is SNEGSKA in the germline V gene (reference sequence). V lost 5 bases and J lost 1; bases outside the gene matches: 6. The chain's CDR3 is CSAAGLAGGQNTGELFF. As DNA, the CDR3 is TGCAGTGCTGCCGGACTAGCGGGAGGACAGAACACCGGGGAGCTGTTTTTT.

This clonotype was seen many times. V and J are TRBV18 and TRBJ2-7, with 8 bases fitting TRBD1. The V gene's germline CDR1 is KGHSH and CDR2 LQKENI. With V trimmed by 3 bases and J by 2 bases, 6 bases remained unmatched. The CDR3 extends over 15 amino acids. The CDR3 region is CASSPEEQGAYEQYF. In nucleotides, the CDR3 is TGTGCCAGCTCACCGGAGGAACAGGGGGCCTACGAGCAGTACTTC.

The rearrangement uses TRBV2 and TRBJ2-7; the D is unclear. The CDR3 spans 13 residues. Trimming took 2 bases from V and 0 from J, leaving 5 bases between them. CDR1 is SNHLY and CDR2 is FYNNEI in the germline V gene. The CDR3 sequence: CASSEYGSYEQYF. CDR3 coding DNA: TGTGCCAGCAGTGAATACGGCTCCTACGAGCAGTACTTC.

This clonotype has at least ten counts. V usage is TRBV7-2 and J usage is TRBJ2-7, with TRBD2 identical over 12 bases. The CDR3 consists of 16 residues. Germline V CDR1 and CDR2: SGHTA, FQGNSA. V trimming: 1 base; J trimming: 4 bases; junction bases outside the gene matches: 5. Here the CDR3 reads CASSLGLAGEGYEQYF. The CDR3 bases are TGTGCCAGCAGCTTAGGACTAGCGGGGGAAGGATACGAGCAGTACTTC.

This clonotype was recorded many times. V usage is TRBV7-2 and J usage is TRBJ1-1; D ambiguous. This CDR3 comprises 13 residues. Trimming took 4 bases from V and 1 from J, leaving 7 bases between them. CDR1 is SGHTA, CDR2 FQGNSA, per germline. CDR3 loop: CASSSDPNTEAFF. The CDR3 nucleotides are TGTGCCAGCAGCTCCGACCCGAACACTGAAGCTTTCTTT.

Concerning this clonotype itself: A much larger clonotype is one base distant, so this may be a read error. The chain joins TRBV3-1 to TRBJ2-2, with D maybe TRBD2 (6 bases). The CDR3 covers 17 residues. Germline V gives CDR1 LGHDT, CDR2 YNNKEL (reference sequence). Trimming stripped 4 bases from V and 2 bases from J, with 17 bases between. In DNA form, the CDR3 reads TGTGCCAGCAGCCTAGATGTTGATAGCGGAAACACCGGGGAGCTGTTTTTT. Encoded protein: CASSLDVDSGNTGELFF.

This clonotype appeared many times. V gene TRBV29-1 combines with J gene TRBJ2-7, with 9 positions matching TRBD1. This CDR3 contains 16 residues. J lost 7 bases, V lost 5 bases, and 18 bases had no gene match. CDR1 and CDR2 (germline): SQVTM, ANQGSEA. The CDR3 loop reads CSVPSSGTGRLGEQYF. The CDR3 nucleotides are TGCAGCGTTCCGTCGTCCGGGACAGGGAGGCTGGGGGAGCAGTACTTC.

The rearrangement links TRBV20-1 to TRBJ2-3; 7 nucleotides align to TRBD2. The CDR3 contains 14 residues. V was clipped by 6 bases and J by 0 bases; unmatched bases: 6. Germline CDR1 and CDR2: DFQATT and SNEGSKA (reference sequence). CDR3 sequence: CSADHSGSTDTQYF. In DNA, the CDR3 is TGCAGTGCCGACCATAGCGGGAGCACAGATACGCAGTATTTT.

This clonotype has just a few counts. The chain carries TRBV19 and TRBJ2-7; TRBD1 might be the D (6 bases). Germline V lookup: CDR1 LNHDA, CDR2 SQIVND (reference sequence). V shed 5 bases and J shed 4 bases, with 9 bases lying between them. This CDR3 region has 12 residues. The CDR3 loop is CASSSGQYEQYF. The CDR3, as DNA: TGTGCCAGTAGTTCCGGACAGTACGAGCAGTACTTC. Filled out from reference TRBV19 and TRBJ2-7, the complete variable domain reads DGGITQSPKYLFRKEGQNVTLSCEQNLNHDAMYWYRQDPGQGLRLIYYSQIVNDFQKGDIAEGYSVSREKKESFPLTVTSAQKNPTAFYLCASSSGQYEQYFGPGTRLTVT.

In regard to this clonotype: A clone one base away is much larger, so this may be a read error. The gene calls are TRBV4-2 and TRBJ2-5; D unresolved. Trimming pared 1 base from V and 4 bases from J, leaving 13 bases between. Germline CDR1 LGHNA, CDR2 YNFKEQ. The length of the CDR3 is 15 residues. CDR3 sequence (DNA): TGTGCCAGCAGCCAAGGGCGCCAGAACCCAGAGACCCAGTACTTC. This gives the protein CASSQGRQNPETQYF.

The chain carries TRBV5-5 and TRBJ2-3, with D possibly TRBD1 on 5 matching bases. CDR1 is SGHKS and CDR2 is YYEKEE in the germline V gene (reference sequence). CDR3 length: 12 amino acids. The V gene lost 3 bases and the J gene lost 5 bases, with 7 bases spanning the gap. The CDR3 loop is CASSWQGDTQYF. As DNA, the CDR3 is TGTGCCAGCAGCTGGCAGGGAGATACGCAGTATTTT.